This T cell receptor (beta chain) is from a study of blood T cells in healthy people across ages. This clonotype was detected only a few times. The antigen is not known. A sample-barcoded 5' primer and a J-beta primer mix were used in a second PCR of about 7 to 11 cycles. MiXCR, applied by TCRdb to the 5' RACE reads, yields one record per CDR3 protein. This sample has over 1,500,000 distinct CDR3 sequences, with about 39% found just once. V was pared by 5 bases and J by 3 bases, with 5 bases of the junction left unmatched. Germline V gives CDR1 SEHNR, CDR2 FQNEAQ (reference sequence). CDR3 length: 16 residues. Study outcomes and limitations: Unsorted PBMC material precluded a definitive naive versus antigen-experienced comparison.

The clonotype originates from a human donor in good health. The chain is built from TRBV7-9 and TRBJ2-5, with 14 bases matching TRBD2. The sample consisted of blood. The CDR3 DNA sequence: TGTGCCAGCAGCCTACCGGGACTAGCGGGGGAAGAGACCCAGTACTTC. This codes for CASSLPGLAGEETQYF. The variable domain in full, completed from reference TRBV7-9 and TRBJ2-5, reads DTGVSQNPRHKITKRGQNVTFRCDPISEHNRLYWYRQTLGQGPEFLTYFQNEAQLEKSRLLSDRFSAERPKGSFSTLEIQRTEQGDSAMYLCASSLPGLAGEETQYFGPGTRLLVL.